A single sample is the source of the 27 T cell receptor beta chains below, sequenced in a study of response to subunit inactivated influenza vaccine. TCRdb independently ran MiXCR on the RT-PCR reads; one entry per CDR3 protein. The sample yields approximately 530,000 distinct CDR3 sequences, 6% to 9% seen once. The input for sequencing was PBMCs from blood, taken roughly 24 months after vaccination. All receptors come from a man aged 50-75 years who received an inactivated influenza vaccine.

This clonotype was detected only a few times. The chain links TRBV28 to TRBJ2-5; a possible D gene is TRBD1 (6 bases). The V end was cut by 7 bases, the J end by 5 bases, with 14 bases between. Germline V gene sequence: CDR1 MDHEN, CDR2 SYDVKM. The CDR3 runs to 13 residues. This CDR3 is CASTQGFVETQYF. In DNA, the CDR3 is TGTGCCAGCACCCAGGGGTTTGTGGAGACCCAGTACTTC.

This clonotype was counted a few times. This chain links TRBV20-1 with TRBJ2-7; 16 nucleotides line up with TRBD2. J gave up 1 base and V 0 bases, and 6 bases lay outside the gene matches. Germline V gene sequence: CDR1 DFQATT, CDR2 SNEGSKA (reference sequence). The CDR3 is 18 amino acids. The CDR3 region is CSARDQMGLAGGSYEQYF. The CDR3 DNA reads as TGCAGTGCTAGAGATCAAATGGGACTAGCGGGGGGGTCCTACGAGCAGTACTTC.

This clonotype was recorded many times. This rearrangement joins TRBV12-3 or TRBV12-4 to TRBJ1-1; D unclear. This CDR3 is built from 12 residues. Deletions cut 3 bases from V and 6 bases from J, with 8 bases between. CDR3 DNA: TGTGCCAGCAGTTTTGGGTCCGCTGAAGCTTTCTTT. It is translated as CASSFGSAEAFF.

This clonotype appeared a few times. The chain has TRBV7-8 and TRBJ1-1; no reliable D call. This CDR3 comprises 17 residues. Per germline, CDR1 SGHVS and CDR2 FQNEAQ. Deletions cut 1 base from V and 1 base from J, with 16 bases between. The CDR3 here is CASSLVGSRGWNTEAFF. The DNA of the CDR3 is TGTGCCAGCAGCTTAGTGGGGAGTCGGGGATGGAACACTGAAGCTTTCTTT.

The sample holds many counts of this clonotype. The J gene is TRBJ2-5, the V gene TRBV9; 8 bases fit TRBD2. This CDR3 is 14 amino acids long. Germline V gene data show CDR1 as SGDLS and CDR2 as YYNGEE. V dropped 0 bases and J dropped 4; count of bases not matched to a gene: 2. As DNA, the CDR3 is TGTGCCAGCAGCGTAGCGGGAGGGCCAGAGACCCAGTACTTC. Translation gives CASSVAGGPETQYF. The variable domain in full, with the rest retrieved from reference TRBV9 and TRBJ2-5, is DSGVTQTPKHLITATGQRVTLRCSPRSGDLSVYWYQQSLDQGLQFLIQYYNGEERAKGNILERFSAQQFPDLHSELNLSSLELGDSALYFCASSVAGGPETQYFGPGTRLLVL.

In its sample, this clonotype was seen many times. The rearrangement uses TRBV6-1 and TRBJ1-1; D unresolved. This CDR3 is 13 amino acids long. Germline V gives CDR1 MNHNS, CDR2 SASEGT. The V and J ends lost 6 bases and 1 base respectively, with 9 bases between them. In nucleotides, the CDR3 is TGTGCCAGCAGGCTGGTCTCGAACACTGAAGCTTTCTTT. This sequence encodes CASRLVSNTEAFF.

The chain is built from TRBV6-1 and TRBJ2-7; D is uncertain. The CDR3 is 13 residues long. The V and J ends lost 6 bases and 3 bases respectively, with 12 bases between them. CDR1 and CDR2 from the germline V gene are MNHNS and SASEGT. The CDR3 DNA reads as TGTGCCAGCAGGAGACCGGTTGACTACGAGCAGTACTTC. Translated, it gives CASRRPVDYEQYF.

The J gene is TRBJ1-5, the V gene TRBV5-1; D gene ambiguous. The V and J ends lost 1 base and 7 bases respectively, with 12 bases between them. From germline, CDR1 is SGHRS and CDR2 YFSETQ. The CDR3 length is 14 residues. In DNA form, the CDR3 reads TGCGCCAGCAGCTTGTGGGAGTCGGGGCAGCCCCAGCATTTT. Translated, it gives CASSLWESGQPQHF.

This clonotype was seen more than once but under ten times. The chain combines TRBV6-2 or TRBV6-3 with TRBJ2-7, with D possibly being TRBD2 (6 bases). Germline V gives CDR1 MNHEY, CDR2 SVGEGT. The germline V and J ends were trimmed by 2 bases and 2 bases, with 10 bases remaining between them. The CDR3 runs 14 residues. The CDR3 coding sequence is TGTGCCAGCAGTTACCCGGGGAGGCCCTACGAGCAGTACTTC. Its translation: CASSYPGRPYEQYF.

V usage is TRBV3-1 and J usage is TRBJ2-3; 13 nucleotides agree with TRBD2. Trimming took 2 bases from V and 7 from J; bases not matched to a gene: 9. In germline, CDR1 is LGHDT, CDR2 YNNKEL (reference sequence). The CDR3 spans 17 residues. This CDR3 is CASSQPGLAGSPNTQYF. DNA of the CDR3: TGTGCCAGCAGCCAACCGGGACTAGCGGGGTCTCCCAATACGCAGTATTTT.

This clonotype has a handful of counts. This chain connects TRBV28 to TRBJ2-4; the D is unclear. CDR3 length: 15 residues. Germline values: CDR1 MDHEN, CDR2 SYDVKM. V lost 3 bases and J 0 bases, leaving 9 bases between the germline ends. CDR3 coding DNA: TGTGCCAGCAGTTTTCCGGGCACAGCCAAAAACATTCAGTACTTC. Residues: CASSFPGTAKNIQYF.

The rearrangement uses TRBV19 and TRBJ2-2, with a tentative D call TRBD2 (6 bases). This CDR3 is built from 13 residues. CDR1 and CDR2 (germline): LNHDA, SQIVND (reference sequence). V lost 5 bases and J lost 6, with 10 bases in between. For the CDR3, the DNA is TGTGCCAGTAGTCCCCCGGGGGCCGGGGAGCTGTTTTTT. Its translation is CASSPPGAGELFF.

A word on this clonotype: It may be a read error: a sequence one base away is much more abundant. CDR3 in DNA: TGCGCCAGCAGCCAAGATTATAGCAATCAGCACCAGCATTTT. Translation: CASSQDYSNQHQHF. The rearrangement joins TRBV4-3 to TRBJ1-5; unclear D gene. The CDR3 has 14 residues. CDR1 LGHNA and CDR2 YSLEER come from the germline V gene.

This clonotype was seen repeatedly, ten times or more. This chain connects TRBV7-2 to TRBJ1-2, with 10 positions matching TRBD1. Trimming cost V 5 bases and J 4 bases; bases outside gene matches: 4. The CDR3 is 14 amino acids. Germline values: CDR1 SGHTA, CDR2 FQGNSA. For the CDR3, the DNA is TGTGCCAGCAGCCGACAGGGGGCCGGCTATGGCTACACCTTC. Amino acid sequence: CASSRQGAGYGYTF.

In this sample, this clonotype turned up a few times. CDR3 amino acids: CASSLAGVFYNEQFF. Here the CDR3 DNA reads TGTGCCAGCAGCTTAGCGGGGGTATTCTACAATGAGCAGTTCTTC. The V gene is TRBV7-2, the J gene TRBJ2-1; perhaps D is TRBD1 or TRBD2 (5 bases each). Trimming cost V 0 bases and J 3 bases, with 9 bases left between them. The CDR3 is 15 residues long. Germline loops: CDR1 SGHTA, CDR2 FQGNSA.

The chain is built from TRBV12-3 or TRBV12-4 and TRBJ2-7, with D tentatively TRBD2 (6 bases). The V end lost 5 bases, the J end lost 1 base, and 18 bases lay between the germline ends. CDR3 length equals 16 residues. The CDR3 DNA is TGTGCCAGCAGTGGACGGGAGACAGAAGGGTCCTACGAGCAGTACTTC. The encoded protein is CASSGRETEGSYEQYF.

This clonotype was seen more than once but under ten times. CDR3 amino acids: CASSSGIAGRETQYF. In DNA form, the CDR3 reads TGTGCCAGCAGCTCCGGAATAGCGGGGAGAGAGACCCAGTACTTC. The chain combines TRBV7-2 with TRBJ2-5, with 8 bases that match TRBD2. Germline assignment: CDR1 SGHTA and CDR2 FQGNSA. Trimming took 4 bases from V and 4 from J; bases not matched to a gene: 8. CDR3 length equals 15 residues. Filled out from reference TRBV7-2 and TRBJ2-5, the complete variable domain reads GAGVSQSPSNKVTEKGKDVELRCDPISGHTALYWYRQSLGQGLEFLIYFQGNSAPDKSGLPSDRFSAERTGGSVSTLTIQRTQQEDSAVYLCASSSGIAGRETQYFGPGTRLLVL.

The rearrangement links TRBV9 to TRBJ2-1; D may be TRBD1 (7 bases). The CDR3 totals 15 residues. The germline CDR1 and CDR2 sequences are SGDLS and YYNGEE. V lost 0 bases to trimming and J lost 8 bases, with 15 bases between them. The CDR3 DNA reads TGTGCCAGCAGCGTAGTTGGAGGGGGCGGGCATGAGCAGTTCTTC. Translated: CASSVVGGGGHEQFF.

This clonotype was seen a few times. V usage is TRBV9 and J usage is TRBJ1-4; D possibly corresponds to TRBD1 (6 bases). Germline loops: CDR1 SGDLS, CDR2 YYNGEE. The CDR3 covers 14 residues. Trimming cost V 2 bases and J 8 bases, with 13 bases left between them. The DNA for the CDR3 is TGTGCCAGCAGCGTGGACAGCCGGCGGGAAAAACTGTTTTTT. Translating it yields CASSVDSRREKLFF.

This chain joins TRBV7-2 and TRBJ1-6; D is perhaps TRBD1 (5 bases). V dropped 5 bases and J dropped 14 bases, with 19 bases sitting between them. The CDR3 has 14 amino acids. The V gene's germline CDR1 is SGHTA and CDR2 FQGNSA. As DNA, the CDR3 is TGTGCCAGCAGCGTCGACAGTTTTAATAGGGCCCTCCACTTT. Encoded protein: CASSVDSFNRALHF.

The V gene is TRBV6-5, the J gene TRBJ1-4; 7 bases agree with TRBD1. CDR1 MNHEY and CDR2 SVGAGI come from the germline V gene. The junction had 3 bases not matched to a gene; V was cut back by 0 bases and J by 8 bases. The CDR3 sequence is 14 residues long. CDR3 nucleotide sequence: TGTGCCAGCAGTTACTCCATCAGGGGGGAAAAACTGTTTTTT. Translation gives CASSYSIRGEKLFF.

The chain has TRBV12-3 or TRBV12-4 and TRBJ2-3, with D tentatively TRBD2 (5 bases). This CDR3 has 17 residues. The germline V and J ends were trimmed by 2 bases and 0 bases, with 15 bases remaining between them. In DNA form, the CDR3 reads TGTGCCAGCAGTTTATATGACCCGAGGGCTAGCACAGATACGCAGTATTTT. Protein sequence: CASSLYDPRASTDTQYF.

There are a few counts of this clonotype. This chain connects TRBV7-2 to TRBJ2-3; D ambiguous. Per germline, CDR1 SGHTA and CDR2 FQGNSA. V lost 2 bases, J lost 4 bases, and 10 bases lay in between. The CDR3 is 14 residues long. DNA of the CDR3: TGTGCCAGCAGCTTAACTCGTGGCCCAGATACGCAGTATTTT. It encodes CASSLTRGPDTQYF.

This chain uses TRBV9 with TRBJ2-5; tentative D call: TRBD2 (5 bases). V was pared by 3 bases and J by 5 bases, with 14 bases between. The CDR3 loop spans 14 amino acids. CDR1 and CDR2 (germline): SGDLS, YYNGEE. The CDR3: CASSASGVRETQYF. The CDR3 DNA follows: TGTGCCAGCAGCGCGAGCGGTGTCCGTGAGACCCAGTACTTC.

This clonotype was seen repeatedly, ten times or more. CDR3 bases: TGTGCCATCAGCGCGTCGGAAGGGGCTCAATACAATGAGCAGTTCTTC. Translating it yields CAISASEGAQYNEQFF. The J gene is TRBJ2-1, the V gene TRBV10-3; TRBD1 is a possible D gene (5 bases). The germline gives CDR1 ENHRY, CDR2 SYGVKD. V gave up 6 bases and J gave up 4 bases, with 19 bases separating them. There are 16 residues in the CDR3.

V is TRBV11-2 and J is TRBJ2-6, with 12 bases aligning to TRBD1. This CDR3 region has 18 residues. CDR1 is SGHAT, CDR2 FQNNGV, per germline. V gave up 6 bases and J gave up 4 bases; unmatched junction bases: 10. CDR3 nucleotides: TGTGCCAGCAGTTTTATTCGGGACAGGGGGCCAGGGGCCAACGTCCTGACTTTC. Translation: CASSFIRDRGPGANVLTF. Together with reference TRBV11-2 and TRBJ2-6, the CDR3 gives the full variable domain: EAGVAQSPRYKIIEKRQSVAFWCNPISGHATLYWYQQILGQGPKLLIQFQNNGVVDDSQLPKDRFSAERLKGVDSTLKIQPAKLEDSAVYLCASSFIRDRGPGANVLTFGAGSRLTVL.

This clonotype was seen repeatedly, ten times or more. V and J are TRBV7-2 and TRBJ2-3; weak D call: TRBD2 (6 bases). In germline, CDR1 is SGHTA, CDR2 FQGNSA. Trimming removed 1 base from V and 7 bases from J, with 21 bases in between. CDR3 length equals 17 residues. CDR3 nucleotides: TGTGCCAGCAGCTTAGGTCCCGGGGGACGCCCCATGAATACGCAGTATTTT. Protein product: CASSLGPGGRPMNTQYF.